The clone carrying this T cell receptor (beta chain) was seen many times. Its antigen remains unknown. The data were taken from a study of HIV-infected patients and healthy controls. Points from the study as a whole: Compared with untreated HIV+ repertoires, healthy controls showed roughly threefold more distinct CDR3s and higher Shannon diversity. Significantly higher mean Gini indices appeared in HIV-infected repertoires, possibly reflecting oligoclonality.

cDNA was made from around 0.45 ug RNA using alpha and beta constant primers. Each of the alpha and beta chains got its own library through chain-specific third strand synthesis with indices. Ligation attached cDNA to a 5' RACE adapter that carried a random hexamer and SP2 site. Each CDR3 protein gets one entry after TCRdb re-called the 5' RACE reads with MiXCR. The data show more than 15,000 distinct CDR3 sequences, with 7.5% to 10% seen just once and 21% held by the top ten. Follow-up blood was drawn about 14 weeks, roughly three months, after antiretroviral therapy began. Whole blood was used without fractionation, so all unsorted peripheral T cells were included. The RNA source was a roughly 2.4 ml peripheral blood draw. The V gene end was trimmed by 6 bases and the J gene end by 7 bases; junction bases not matched to a gene: 7. There are 14 residues in the CDR3. Germline V gene lookup returns CDR1 LNHDA and CDR2 SQIVND (reference sequence).

The TCR was taken from an adult with HIV infection. The genes are TRBV19 and TRBJ1-5, with 9 bases lining up with TRBD1. Sequencing was performed on blood, taken during antiretroviral therapy. CDR3: CASSSTGGGQPQHF. The CDR3 coding sequence is TGTGCCAGTAGCTCTACAGGGGGCGGACAGCCCCAGCATTTT.